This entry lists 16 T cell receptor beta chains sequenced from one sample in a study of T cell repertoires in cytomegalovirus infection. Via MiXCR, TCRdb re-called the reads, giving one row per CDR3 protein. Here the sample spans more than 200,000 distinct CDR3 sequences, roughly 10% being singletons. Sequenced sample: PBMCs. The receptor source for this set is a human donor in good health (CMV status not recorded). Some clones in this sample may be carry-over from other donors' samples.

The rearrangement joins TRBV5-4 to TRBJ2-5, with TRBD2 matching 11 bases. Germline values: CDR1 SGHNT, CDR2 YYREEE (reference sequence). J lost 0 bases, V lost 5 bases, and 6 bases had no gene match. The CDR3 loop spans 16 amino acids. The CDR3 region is CASSLRTSGYQETQYF. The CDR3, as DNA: TGTGCCAGCAGTCTGAGGACTAGCGGGTACCAAGAGACCCAGTACTTC. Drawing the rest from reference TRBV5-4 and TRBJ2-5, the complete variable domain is ETGVTQSPTHLIKTRGQQVTLRCSSQSGHNTVSWYQQALGQGPQFIFQYYREEENGRGNFPPRFSGLQFPNYSSELNVNALELDDSALYLCASSLRTSGYQETQYFGPGTRLLVL.

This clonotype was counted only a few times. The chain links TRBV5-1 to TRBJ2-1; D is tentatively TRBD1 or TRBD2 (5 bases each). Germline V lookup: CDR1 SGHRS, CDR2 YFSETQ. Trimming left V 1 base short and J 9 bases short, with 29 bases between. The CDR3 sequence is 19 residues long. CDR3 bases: TGCGCCAGCAGCTTGACGGGGTTGGTTCAGCTGGGGCTCCTGGGTGAGCAGTTCTTC. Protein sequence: CASSLTGLVQLGLLGEQFF.

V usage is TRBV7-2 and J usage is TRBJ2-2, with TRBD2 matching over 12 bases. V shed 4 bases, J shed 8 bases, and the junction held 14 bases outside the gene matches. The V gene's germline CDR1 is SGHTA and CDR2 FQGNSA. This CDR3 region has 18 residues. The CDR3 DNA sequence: TGTGCCAGCAGCTCCCCATCGACTAGCGGGGGCTCCGTGGGGGAGCTGTTTTTT. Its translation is CASSSPSTSGGSVGELFF.

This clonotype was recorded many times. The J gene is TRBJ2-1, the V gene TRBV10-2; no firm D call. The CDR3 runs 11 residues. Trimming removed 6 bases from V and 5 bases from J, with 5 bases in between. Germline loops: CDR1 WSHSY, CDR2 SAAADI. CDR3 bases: TGCGCCAGCAGGATTAACAATGAGCAGTTCTTC. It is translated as CASRINNEQFF.

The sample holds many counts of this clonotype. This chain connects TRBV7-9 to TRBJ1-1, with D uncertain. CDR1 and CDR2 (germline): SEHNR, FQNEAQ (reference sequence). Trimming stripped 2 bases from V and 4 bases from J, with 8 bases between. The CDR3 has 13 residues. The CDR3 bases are TGTGCCAGCAGCTTACTCCAGGTCACTGAAGCTTTCTTT. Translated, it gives CASSLLQVTEAFF.

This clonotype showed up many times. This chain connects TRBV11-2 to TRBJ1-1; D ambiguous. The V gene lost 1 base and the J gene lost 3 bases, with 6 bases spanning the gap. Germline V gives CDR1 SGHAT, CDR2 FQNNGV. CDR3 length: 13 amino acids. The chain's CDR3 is CASSLVQDTEAFF. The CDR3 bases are TGTGCCAGCAGCTTAGTTCAGGACACTGAAGCTTTCTTT.

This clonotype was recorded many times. In DNA, the CDR3 is TGTGCCAGCAGCTTAGTTACAGGGTCCACTGAAGCTTTCTTT. As protein: CASSLVTGSTEAFF. This rearrangement joins TRBV7-2 to TRBJ1-1; D is perhaps TRBD1 (6 bases). Between the trimmed V and J ends, which lost 1 base and 4 bases, there was a span of 10 bases. This CDR3 region has 14 residues. Per the germline V gene, CDR1 is SGHTA and CDR2 is FQGNSA.

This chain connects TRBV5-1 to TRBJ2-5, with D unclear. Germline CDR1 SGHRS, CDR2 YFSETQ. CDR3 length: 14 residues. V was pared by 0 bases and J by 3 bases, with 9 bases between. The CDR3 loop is CASSLGIPKETQYF. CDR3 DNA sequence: TGCGCCAGCAGCTTGGGGATCCCCAAAGAGACCCAGTACTTC.

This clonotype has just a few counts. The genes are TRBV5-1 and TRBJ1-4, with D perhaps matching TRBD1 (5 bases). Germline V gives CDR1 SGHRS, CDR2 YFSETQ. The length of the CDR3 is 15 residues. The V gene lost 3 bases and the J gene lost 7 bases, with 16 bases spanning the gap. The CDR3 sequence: CASSSRGVFGEKLFF. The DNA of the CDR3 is TGCGCCAGCAGCTCCAGAGGGGTATTCGGTGAAAAACTGTTTTTT. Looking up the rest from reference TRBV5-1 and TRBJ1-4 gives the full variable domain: KAGVTQTPRYLIKTRGQQVTLSCSPISGHRSVSWYQQTPGQGLQFLFEYFSETQRNKGNFPGRFSGRQFSNSRSEMNVSTLELGDSALYLCASSSRGVFGEKLFFGSGTQLSVL.

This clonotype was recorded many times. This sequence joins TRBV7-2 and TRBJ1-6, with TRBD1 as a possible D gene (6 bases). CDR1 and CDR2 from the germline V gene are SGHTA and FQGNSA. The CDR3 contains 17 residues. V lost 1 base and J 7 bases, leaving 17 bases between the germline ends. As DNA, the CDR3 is TGTGCCAGCAGCTTAGATGGGGGGGGACAAGGGAATTCACCCCTCCACTTT. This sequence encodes CASSLDGGGQGNSPLHF.

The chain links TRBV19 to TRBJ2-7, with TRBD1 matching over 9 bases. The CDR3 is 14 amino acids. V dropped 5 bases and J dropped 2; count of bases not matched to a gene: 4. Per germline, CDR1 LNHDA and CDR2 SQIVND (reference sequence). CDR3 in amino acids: CASSRGTGPYEQYF. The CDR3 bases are TGTGCCAGTAGTCGGGGGACAGGGCCCTACGAGCAGTACTTC.

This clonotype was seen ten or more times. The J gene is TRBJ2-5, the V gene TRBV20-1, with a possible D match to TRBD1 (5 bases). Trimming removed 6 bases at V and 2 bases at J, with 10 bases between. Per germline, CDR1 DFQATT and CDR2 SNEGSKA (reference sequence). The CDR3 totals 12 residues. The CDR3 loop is CSAQGLQETQYF. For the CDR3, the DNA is TGCAGTGCCCAGGGCTTGCAAGAGACCCAGTACTTC.

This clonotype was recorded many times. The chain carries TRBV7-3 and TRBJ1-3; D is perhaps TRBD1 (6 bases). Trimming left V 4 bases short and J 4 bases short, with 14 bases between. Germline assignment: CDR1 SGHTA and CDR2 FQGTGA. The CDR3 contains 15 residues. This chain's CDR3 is CASSSRGGPGNTIYF. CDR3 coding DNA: TGTGCCAGCAGCTCAAGAGGGGGACCAGGAAACACCATATATTTT.

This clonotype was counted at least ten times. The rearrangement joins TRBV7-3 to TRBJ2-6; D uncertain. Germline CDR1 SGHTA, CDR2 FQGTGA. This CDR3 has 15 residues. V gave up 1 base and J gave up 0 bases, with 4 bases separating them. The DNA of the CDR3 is TGTGCCAGCAGCTTAATCCACTCTGGGGCCAACGTCCTGACTTTC. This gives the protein CASSLIHSGANVLTF.

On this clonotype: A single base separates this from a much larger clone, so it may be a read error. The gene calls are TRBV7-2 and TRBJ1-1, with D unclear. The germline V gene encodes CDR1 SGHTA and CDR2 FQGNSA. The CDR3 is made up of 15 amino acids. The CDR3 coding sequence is TGTGCCGGCAGCTTAGGCTTTACCGTGAACACTGAAGCTTTCTTT. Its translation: CAGSLGFTVNTEAFF.

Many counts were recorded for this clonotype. For the CDR3, the DNA is TGCAGCGTCCTACCTAAAGGCAATCAGCCCCAGCATTTT. Protein sequence: CSVLPKGNQPQHF. The gene calls are TRBV29-1 and TRBJ1-5; no firm D call. Germline V gene sequence: CDR1 SQVTM, CDR2 ANQGSEA. This CDR3 has 13 amino acids. The germline V and J ends were trimmed by 6 bases and 2 bases, with 11 bases remaining between them. Together with reference TRBV29-1 and TRBJ1-5, the CDR3 gives the full variable domain: SAVISQKPSRDICQRGTSLTIQCQVDSQVTMMFWYRQQPGQSLTLIATANQGSEATYESGFVIDKFPISRPNLTFSTLTVSNMSPEDSSIYLCSVLPKGNQPQHFGDGTRLSIL.